This TCR beta chain derives from a study of identical twins. The CDR3 spans 17 residues. Germline assignment: CDR1 SGHTA and CDR2 FQGTGA. Trimming stripped 4 bases from V and 7 bases from J, with 23 bases between. It was template switching that added a universal primer site, and there were unique molecular identifiers on the cDNA. TCRdb independently ran MiXCR on the 5' RACE reads; one entry per CDR3 protein. Counted here are about 920,000 distinct CDR3 sequences, roughly 12% occurring once; the ten biggest clones make up about 1.5%. A single count supports this clonotype. Its antigen is unidentified. The study's findings and limits: There is a chance that invariant MAIT and iNKT cells partially muddied zero-insertion analyses.

Another study also made use of these data, one on yellow fever vaccine responses in identical twins.

V gene TRBV7-3 combines with J gene TRBJ2-1; D is perhaps TRBD1 or TRBD2 (5 bases each). The receptor was isolated from a woman younger than 30 in good health. Specimen: PBMCs. This CDR3 is CASSSRGSDGGINEQFF. Here the CDR3 DNA reads TGTGCCAGCAGCTCCCGGGGCAGTGATGGAGGTATTAATGAGCAGTTCTTC.